This record concerns one T cell receptor (beta chain) sequence. Per the germline V gene, CDR1 is SGHTA and CDR2 is FQGTGA. This CDR3 region has 15 residues. The V and J ends lost 2 bases and 4 bases respectively, with 14 bases between them. Assay used: immunoSEQ multiplex PCR; TCRdb lists only in-frame clones, some missing. This table holds some 100,000 clones, around 84% found once. The sample comes from a study of OX40 agonist ivuxolimab in advanced cancers. Looking at the study overall: Eligibility admitted prior anti-PD-1, anti-PD-L1 or anti-CTLA-4 therapy; about 40% had some. Partial responses were achieved by three patients, of whom one had hepatocellular carcinoma and two had cutaneous melanoma.

V is TRBV7-3 and J is TRBJ1-1; D remains ambiguous. The clonotype comes from an adult with an advanced solid tumor such as melanoma, head and neck, liver or kidney cancer. Source: CD4+ or CD8+ T cells sorted from blood, taken in a trial of the OX40 agonist ivuxolimab. This CDR3 is CASSLVAAPLTEAFF. The CDR3 DNA is TGTGCCAGCAGCTTAGTGGCAGCCCCCCTCACTGAAGCTTTCTTT.